A single sample gave rise to the 29 T cell receptor beta chains below, sequenced in a study of blood T cell repertoires in COVID-19. Using immunoSEQ multiplex PCR, the repertoire was profiled, and TCRdb retains in-frame clones only, with some absent. This table holds 200,000 to 300,000 clones, 91% found once. Source material: peripheral blood. These receptors were taken from a person under 35 with COVID-19, enrolled during active disease.

This chain links TRBV9 with TRBJ2-7; tentative D call: TRBD2 (5 bases). The CDR3 spans 13 residues. V shed 2 bases and J shed 5 bases, with 11 bases lying between them. Germline loops: CDR1 SGDLS, CDR2 YYNGEE. CDR3 region: CASSVGKRDEQYF. For the CDR3, the DNA is TGTGCCAGCAGCGTCGGGAAGAGGGACGAGCAGTACTTC.

This sequence joins TRBV25-1 and TRBJ1-2; D call uncertain. Deletions cut 2 bases from V and 4 bases from J, with 11 bases between. The CDR3 runs 14 residues. Germline CDR1 is MGHDK and CDR2 is SYGVNS. The CDR3 spells CASSEGASPYGYTF. CDR3 DNA sequence: TGTGCCAGCAGTGAAGGTGCAAGCCCCTATGGCTACACCTTC.

V and J are TRBV24-1 and TRBJ2-7; 7 positions match TRBD1. This CDR3 spans 19 amino acids. The germline V gene encodes CDR1 KGHDR and CDR2 SFDVKD. The V segment lost 4 bases and the J segment 0 bases; nucleotides outside the gene matches: 17. The CDR3 sequence is CATSDPRDSQPESSYEQYF. For the CDR3, the DNA is TGTGCCACCAGTGACCCCCGGGACAGCCAGCCCGAGAGCTCCTACGAGCAGTACTTC.

This clone has only a few counts. CDR3 sequence reads: CASSWGDRGISGNTIYF. The CDR3 DNA is TGTGCCAGCAGCTGGGGGGACAGGGGGATCTCTGGAAACACCATATATTTT. This chain links TRBV5-4 with TRBJ1-3; 11 nucleotides agree with TRBD1. The CDR3 runs to 17 residues. From germline, CDR1 is SGHNT and CDR2 YYREEE (reference sequence). J lost 0 bases, V lost 3 bases, and 5 bases had no gene match.

The chain links TRBV18 to TRBJ2-3; TRBD2 matches at 12 bases. CDR3 length: 17 amino acids. Trimming at V came to 1 base and at J to 1 base, leaving 3 bases not matched to a gene. Germline V gene lookup returns CDR1 KGHSH and CDR2 LQKENI. In DNA, the CDR3 is TGTGCCAGCTCACCACTCCTAGCGGGAGGGGGCACAGATACGCAGTATTTT. As protein: CASSPLLAGGGTDTQYF.

Regarding this clone: The junction differs from germline at one of its ends, possibly a read error. This chain uses TRBV29-1 with TRBJ1-1; TRBD1 is a possible D gene (6 bases). This CDR3 contains 12 residues. Germline lookup yields CDR1 SQVTM and CDR2 ANQGSEA. CDR3 sequence reads: CSVGIGDTKAFF. The DNA for the CDR3 is TGCAGCGTTGGAATAGGGGACACTAAAGCTTTCTTT.

The rearrangement joins TRBV3-1 (or the pseudogene TRBV3-2) to TRBJ2-1, with 8 bases matching TRBD1. Per germline, CDR1 LGHDT and CDR2 YNNKEL (reference sequence). The junction had 2 bases not matched to a gene; V was cut back by 0 bases and J by 1 base. The CDR3 is 16 residues long. This chain's CDR3 is CASSQETGASYNEQFF. DNA of the CDR3: TGTGCCAGCAGCCAAGAGACAGGGGCTTCCTACAATGAGCAGTTCTTC.

The chain uses TRBV6-5 and TRBJ2-7; TRBD1 aligns across 8 bases. Germline assignment: CDR1 MNHEY and CDR2 SVGAGI. This CDR3 region has 12 residues. V gave up 7 bases and J gave up 3 bases; unmatched junction bases: 2. CDR3 in amino acids: CASTGTGYEQYF. The CDR3 DNA reads as TGTGCCAGCACCGGGACAGGCTACGAGCAGTACTTC.

The rearrangement joins TRBV4-1 to TRBJ2-3; TRBD2 agrees at 8 bases. With V trimmed by 4 bases and J by 1 base, 7 bases remained unmatched. The CDR3 sequence is 16 residues long. Germline CDR1 is MGHRA and CDR2 is YSYEKL. CDR3 nucleotides: TGCGCCAGCAGCCTCGACCCGGGAGGGGGCACAGATACGCAGTATTTT. It is translated as CASSLDPGGGTDTQYF.

The chain joins TRBV27 to TRBJ2-6; 8 bases match TRBD1. From germline, CDR1 is MNHEY and CDR2 SMNVEV (reference sequence). The CDR3 consists of 17 residues. The J segment lost 2 bases and the V segment lost 5 bases, leaving 8 bases of the junction unmatched. As DNA, the CDR3 is TGTGCCAGCAGTCCGGGACAGGTCATTGCTGGGGCCAACGTCCTGACTTTC. Translating gives CASSPGQVIAGANVLTF.

A single count supports this clone. One end of the junction is discordant with germline, which a read error may explain. V is TRBV5-1 and J is TRBJ1-6, with D unclear. This CDR3 contains 13 residues. Germline loops: CDR1 SGHRS, CDR2 YFSETQ. CDR3 amino acids: CASSLDQVSLLHF. CDR3 sequence (DNA): TGCGCCAGCAGCTTGGATCAGGTGTCACTCCTCCACTTT.

The rearrangement uses TRBV20-1 and TRBJ2-5, with TRBD1 matching over 7 bases. The CDR3 has 14 amino acids. Germline CDR1 and CDR2: DFQATT and SNEGSKA (reference sequence). V shed 3 bases, J shed 1 base, and the junction held 5 bases outside the gene matches. The CDR3 nucleotides are TGCAGTGCTAGTAAAGGGGACAGCCAAGAGACCCAGTACTTC. Amino acids: CSASKGDSQETQYF.

The sample holds one count of this clone. This chain links TRBV7-2 with TRBJ2-1; D is possibly TRBD2 (5 bases). V was shortened by 2 bases and J by 0 bases, with 11 bases between the two germline ends. The CDR3 spans 16 residues. Germline lookup yields CDR1 SGHTA and CDR2 FQGNSA. DNA for the CDR3: TGTGCCAGCAGCTTATGGGTGGGAGCCTCCTACAATGAGCAGTTCTTC. It codes for CASSLWVGASYNEQFF.

This chain connects TRBV5-1 to TRBJ2-3; 11 positions match TRBD2. The CDR3 is 16 amino acids. Germline trimming cut 1 base from V and 3 bases from J; bases unmatched to any gene: 4. Germline loops: CDR1 SGHRS, CDR2 YFSETQ. The CDR3: CASSLITSGSTDTQYF. CDR3 coding DNA: TGCGCCAGCAGCTTGATAACTAGCGGGAGTACAGATACGCAGTATTTT.

The chain couples TRBV27 to TRBJ2-3, with D perhaps matching TRBD2 (6 bases). With 9 bases removed from V and 3 bases from J, the gap between germline ends came to 16 bases. In germline, CDR1 is MNHEY, CDR2 SMNVEV (reference sequence). The CDR3 consists of 14 residues. The CDR3 nucleotides read TGTGCCAGTGCACGGGGGATCGGGACAGATACGCAGTATTTT. It encodes CASARGIGTDTQYF.

This clone was seen a handful of times. CDR3 in DNA: TGTGCCAGCAGTTTGGACAGGGGTTCTGGTGGCTACACCTTC. Translation: CASSLDRGSGGYTF. The chain carries TRBV27 and TRBJ1-2; TRBD1 matches 9 bases. V lost 3 bases to trimming and J lost 7 bases; unmatched junction nucleotides: 6. The CDR3 loop spans 14 amino acids. CDR1 is MNHEY, CDR2 SMNVEV, per germline (reference sequence).

Only one count was recorded for this clone. This chain uses TRBV7-6 with TRBJ1-1; D is perhaps TRBD1 (5 bases). Germline CDR1 SGHVS, CDR2 FNYEAQ. The CDR3 runs 13 residues. Trimming pared 5 bases from V and 1 base from J, leaving 8 bases between. This CDR3 is CASSTDKNTEAFF. In nucleotides, the CDR3 is TGTGCCAGCAGCACGGACAAGAACACTGAAGCTTTCTTT.

On this clone: The germline gene is not matched at one end of the junction; a read error may be the cause. The identical CDR3 is also encoded by other nucleotide sequences in the sample. This chain uses TRBV27 with TRBJ1-2; 8 bases match TRBD1. Germline CDR1 MNHEY, CDR2 SMNVEV (reference sequence). The CDR3 has 13 residues. CDR3 amino acids: CASSPGQGAGYTF. The CDR3 bases are TGTGCTAGCAGCCCCGGGCAGGGGGCCGGCTACACCTTC.

V is TRBV15 and J is TRBJ2-2, with 10 bases lining up with TRBD1. V gave up 0 bases and J gave up 7 bases; unmatched junction bases: 8. Looked up from germline, CDR1 is LNHNV and CDR2 is YYDKDF (reference sequence). This CDR3 is built from 17 residues. As DNA, the CDR3 is TGTGCCACCAGCAGAGATCCGGGACAGGGGTATCTCGGGGAGCTGTTTTTT. Amino acid sequence: CATSRDPGQGYLGELFF. The full variable domain, completed using reference TRBV15 and TRBJ2-2, is DAMVIQNPRYQVTQFGKPVTLSCSQTLNHNVMYWYQQKSSQAPKLLFHYYDKDFNNEADTPDNFQSRRPNTSFCFLDIRSPGLGDTAMYLCATSRDPGQGYLGELFFGEGSRLTVL.

The chain is built from TRBV6-5 and TRBJ1-2; tentatively, D is TRBD1 (6 bases). This CDR3 comprises 13 residues. Trimming left V 6 bases short and J 4 bases short, with 12 bases between. The germline CDR1 and CDR2 sequences are MNHEY and SVGAGI. The CDR3 loop is CASRTGSGYGYTF. CDR3 DNA: TGTGCCAGCAGGACAGGTTCCGGCTATGGCTACACCTTC.

This chain uses TRBV3-1 (or the pseudogene TRBV3-2) with TRBJ2-7, with TRBD2 matching 7 bases. Looked up from germline, CDR1 is LGHDT and CDR2 is YNNKEL (reference sequence). The J segment lost 0 bases and the V segment lost 1 base, leaving 3 bases of the junction unmatched. The CDR3 is 15 residues long. The CDR3 reads CASSQATGGSYEQYF. CDR3 nucleotide sequence: TGTGCCAGCAGCCAAGCGACGGGAGGCTCCTACGAGCAGTACTTC.

With regard to this clone: Other nucleotide sequences in the sample specify the same CDR3. The chain carries TRBV6-5 and TRBJ1-2; no firm D call. Germline V gene lookup returns CDR1 MNHEY and CDR2 SVGAGI. The CDR3 extends over 14 amino acids. With 0 bases removed from V and 3 bases from J, the gap between germline ends came to 8 bases. The CDR3 sequence: CASSYSRGYYGYTF. CDR3 bases: TGTGCCAGCAGTTACTCTAGAGGGTACTATGGCTACACCTTC.

The chain combines TRBV5-1 with TRBJ2-5; D perhaps matches TRBD2 (6 bases). The germline V gene has CDR1 SGHRS and CDR2 YFSETQ. V dropped 4 bases and J dropped 4 bases, with 14 bases sitting between them. The CDR3 contains 14 residues. CDR3 in amino acids: CASSEGGPPETQYF. The CDR3 DNA is TGCGCCAGCAGCGAGGGAGGCCCCCCAGAGACCCAGTACTTC.

The chain couples TRBV9 to TRBJ2-3, with D unresolved. This CDR3 spans 14 amino acids. Germline V lookup: CDR1 SGDLS, CDR2 YYNGEE. V was cut by 0 bases and J by 3 bases, with 8 bases left in between. In DNA form, the CDR3 reads TGTGCCAGCAGCGTAGGTAGTATTACAGATACGCAGTATTTT. The encoded protein is CASSVGSITDTQYF.

The chain recombines TRBV18 with TRBJ2-7; 13 bases fit TRBD2. Germline V gene lookup returns CDR1 KGHSH and CDR2 LQKENI. V shed 6 bases and J 6 bases; nucleotides not matched to a gene: 8. This CDR3 has 15 amino acids. Here the CDR3 DNA reads TGTGCCAGCTCGCCTACTAGCGGGAGGGCCGTCGAGCAGTACTTC. It yields the protein CASSPTSGRAVEQYF.

This chain links TRBV18 with TRBJ2-6, with a possible D match to TRBD1 (5 bases). The CDR3 totals 16 residues. V lost 2 bases and J 0 bases, leaving 8 bases between the germline ends. CDR1 and CDR2 from the germline V gene are KGHSH and LQKENI. CDR3 in amino acids: CASSPGHHSGANVLTF. DNA for the CDR3: TGTGCCAGCTCACCAGGACACCACTCTGGGGCCAACGTCCTGACTTTC.

This chain connects TRBV6-5 to TRBJ2-4, with 7 bases lining up with TRBD2. Germline assignment: CDR1 MNHEY and CDR2 SVGAGI. This CDR3 region has 13 residues. V lost 9 bases to trimming and J lost 4 bases; unmatched junction nucleotides: 6. In DNA form, the CDR3 reads TGTGCCAGTCGGGGGGACGGAAAAAACATTCAGTACTTC. As protein: CASRGDGKNIQYF.

V gene TRBV6-6 combines with J gene TRBJ2-3, with 8 nucleotides matching TRBD1. This CDR3 has 15 amino acids. Germline V CDR1 and CDR2: MNHNY, SVGAGI (reference sequence). V was pared by 7 bases and J by 1 base, with 7 bases of the junction left unmatched. CDR3 amino acids: CASTNRDRRTDTQYF. The CDR3 DNA follows: TGTGCCAGCACCAACCGGGACAGGCGCACAGATACGCAGTATTTT.

The V call is TRBV5-8, the J call TRBJ1-1; 8 positions match TRBD1. This CDR3 has 16 amino acids. Germline CDR1 SGHTS, CDR2 YDEGEE. Unmatched junction bases numbered 13, after V lost 4 bases and J lost 5 bases. CDR3 residues: CASSIGQGASRTEAFF. The CDR3, as DNA: TGTGCCAGCAGCATAGGACAGGGAGCGTCGAGGACTGAAGCTTTCTTT.